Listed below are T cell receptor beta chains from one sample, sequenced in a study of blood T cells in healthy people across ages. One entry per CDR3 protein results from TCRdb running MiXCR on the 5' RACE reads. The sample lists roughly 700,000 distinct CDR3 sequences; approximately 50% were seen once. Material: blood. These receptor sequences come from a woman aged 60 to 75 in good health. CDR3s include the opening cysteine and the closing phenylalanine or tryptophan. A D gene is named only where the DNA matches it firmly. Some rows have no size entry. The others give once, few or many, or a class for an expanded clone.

DNA: TGCAGTGCTCACAGTAGCAATCAGCCCCAGCATTTT; CDR3: CSAHSSNQPQHF; V: TRBV20-1; J: TRBJ1-5; size: -; D: -
DNA: TGCAGTGCTCAAGGATGGGGGGCCGGTGGGACCTCCTACGAGCAGTACTTC; CDR3: CSAQGWGAGGTSYEQYF; V: TRBV20-1; J: TRBJ2-7; size: -; D: -
DNA: TGCAGCGTGGGTGGACTAGCCAAAAACATTCAGTACTTC; CDR3: CSVGGLAKNIQYF; V: TRBV29-1; J: TRBJ2-4; size: -; D: -
DNA: TGTGCCAGCAGCTTGTGGGGCCCTAATGAAAAACTGTTTTTT; CDR3: CASSLWGPNEKLFF; V: TRBV5-8; J: TRBJ1-4; size: few; D: -
DNA: TGCAGTGCTAGAGATATGAGGGAGTTTGAGACCCAGTACTTC; CDR3: CSARDMREFETQYF; V: TRBV20-1; J: TRBJ2-5; size: -; D: -
DNA: TGTGCCAGCAGCCTAGCACTCACCGGTCAGGAGACCCAGTACTTC; CDR3: CASSLALTGQETQYF; V: TRBV7-9; J: TRBJ2-5; size: -; D: -
DNA: TGTGCCATCAGTGAGTCAACGGATAATCAGCCCCAGCATTTT; CDR3: CAISESTDNQPQHF; V: TRBV10-3; J: TRBJ1-5; size: -; D: -
DNA: TGTGCCATCAAGGCGGGAGGTAGGAAACCAGATACGCAGTATTTT; CDR3: CAIKAGGRKPDTQYF; V: TRBV10-3; J: TRBJ2-3; size: -; D: TRBD2
DNA: TGTGCCAGTAGTATTAATCACAGGGGGCCCGGGGCCAACGTCCTGACTTTC; CDR3: CASSINHRGPGANVLTF; V: TRBV19; J: TRBJ2-6; size: -; D: TRBD1
DNA: TGCAGTGCTCCCCCCGGTGGTAGCGGTCTCCAAGAGACCCAGTACTTC; CDR3: CSAPPGGSGLQETQYF; V: TRBV20-1; J: TRBJ2-5; size: -; D: -
DNA: TGTGCCAGCAGCCCAAGGGACCGGGGCCTTAATGATGAGCAGTACTTC; CDR3: CASSPRDRGLNDEQYF; V: TRBV7-9; J: TRBJ2-5; size: once; D: -
DNA: TGCAGTGCTGACAACAAGGGGACCCAGTACTTC; CDR3: CSADNKGTQYF; V: TRBV20-1; J: TRBJ2-5; size: few; D: -
DNA: TGTGCCAGCAGTTATTGGTCACCCTCGGAGACCCAGTACTTC; CDR3: CASSYWSPSETQYF; V: TRBV6-5; J: TRBJ2-5; size: -; D: -
DNA: TGTGCCAGCAGAAAAAGACTAGCGGGAGTGGGAAATGAGCAGTTCTTC; CDR3: CASRKRLAGVGNEQFF; V: TRBV7-2; J: TRBJ2-1; size: -; D: TRBD2
DNA: TGTGCCAGCAGTGAAGGGCAACCCGCCAGCTCCTACGAGCAGTACTTC; CDR3: CASSEGQPASSYEQYF; V: TRBV2; J: TRBJ2-7; size: -; D: -
DNA: TGTGCCAGCAGCTTAGTAGGGGGCCCACTGACCTACAATGAGCAGTTCTTC; CDR3: CASSLVGGPLTYNEQFF; V: TRBV7-2; J: TRBJ2-1; size: -; D: TRBD1
DNA: TGTGCCAGCACCCGGGACAGCTCCTACGAGCAGTACTTC; CDR3: CASTRDSSYEQYF; V: TRBV28; J: TRBJ2-7; size: many; D: TRBD1
DNA: TGCGCCAGCAGCCGATTTAGCGGGGAAAACACCGGGGAGCTGTTTTTT; CDR3: CASSRFSGENTGELFF; V: TRBV10-2; J: TRBJ2-2; size: -; D: TRBD2
DNA: TGCAGTGCTAGGGTATGGCGGGACACAGATACGCAGTATTTT; CDR3: CSARVWRDTDTQYF; V: TRBV20-1; J: TRBJ2-3; size: -; D: -
DNA: TGTGCCACTCCCCCCCACCCGGCTAGCGGTGACTTCTCCTACAATGAGCAGTACTTC; CDR3: CATPPHPASGDFSYNEQYF; V: TRBV7-9; J: TRBJ2-7; size: -; D: TRBD2
DNA: TGCGCCAGCAGCCAGGGTACGGACCTAGATTACGAGCAGTACTTC; CDR3: CASSQGTDLDYEQYF; V: TRBV4-3; J: TRBJ2-7; size: -; D: -
DNA: TGCAGTGCTTCTCGACAGGCAGGGGAGTCACCCCTCCACTTT; CDR3: CSASRQAGESPLHF; V: TRBV20-1; J: TRBJ1-6; size: -; D: -
DNA: TGTGCCAGCCGACAGGGGAATGTCTACGAGCAGTACTTC; CDR3: CASRQGNVYEQYF; V: TRBV12-3/TRBV12-4; J: TRBJ2-7; size: few; D: TRBD1
DNA: TGTGCCACCAGTGAAGGGTCAAACATTCAGTACTTC; CDR3: CATSEGSNIQYF; V: TRBV24-1; J: TRBJ2-4; size: many; D: -
DNA: TGTGCCAGCAGCTCACAGGTGGGAGGGCCGGGCGAGCAGTACTTC; CDR3: CASSSQVGGPGEQYF; V: TRBV7-6; J: TRBJ2-7; size: -; D: TRBD2
DNA: TGTGCCAGCAGTGGACAGGGCAGCGTCTATGGCTACACCTTC; CDR3: CASSGQGSVYGYTF; V: TRBV6-6; J: TRBJ1-2; size: -; D: TRBD1
DNA: TGTGCCAGCAGCCGTACAGGGGGATTAGGCTACACCTTC; CDR3: CASSRTGGLGYTF; V: TRBV12-3/TRBV12-4; J: TRBJ1-2; size: -; D: TRBD1
DNA: TGCAGTGCTAGAGATTTCGGGACAGCGGGGCACATTCAGTACTTC; CDR3: CSARDFGTAGHIQYF; V: TRBV20-1; J: TRBJ2-4; size: -; D: -
DNA: TGTGCCACCAGCAGAGTCAGGCCTGGGGATGAGCAGTTCTTC; CDR3: CATSRVRPGDEQFF; V: TRBV15; J: TRBJ2-1; size: many; D: -
DNA: TGCAGTGCTATTGAAGGGACTAGCGGGAGAGACTACAATGAGCAGTTCTTC; CDR3: CSAIEGTSGRDYNEQFF; V: TRBV20-1; J: TRBJ2-1; size: few; D: TRBD2
DNA: TGTGCCAGCAGTGAATTGGGTACTAGCGGGAGACTATACAATGAGCAGTTCTTC; CDR3: CASSELGTSGRLYNEQFF; V: TRBV25-1; J: TRBJ2-1; size: -; D: TRBD2
DNA: TGCAGTGCTAACCCGGGACAGGGCTACGAGCAGTACTTC; CDR3: CSANPGQGYEQYF; V: TRBV20-1; J: TRBJ2-7; size: many; D: TRBD1
DNA: TGCAGCGTTAAACAGGCCGAAGGGGCTAATCAGCCCCAGCATTTT; CDR3: CSVKQAEGANQPQHF; V: TRBV29-1; J: TRBJ1-5; size: -; D: -
DNA: TGCAGCGTGGCGGCCGGGACTAGCGGGAACACAGATACGCAGTATTTT; CDR3: CSVAAGTSGNTDTQYF; V: TRBV29-1; J: TRBJ2-3; size: -; D: TRBD2
DNA: TGTGCCAGCACCCCGGACAACTACAATGAGCAGTACTTC; CDR3: CASTPDNYNEQYF; V: TRBV6-2/TRBV6-3; J: TRBJ2-7; size: -; D: -
DNA: TGTGCCAGCAGTGTACGCGGGGCTGATGGCTACACCTTC; CDR3: CASSVRGADGYTF; V: TRBV28; J: TRBJ1-2; size: -; D: -
DNA: TGTGCCAGCTCAGAACAGCCCAGCTCCTACAATGAGCAGTTCTTC; CDR3: CASSEQPSSYNEQFF; V: TRBV7-3; J: TRBJ2-1; size: once; D: -
DNA: TGTGCCAGCCGGGACAGGGGGCCCAATGAGCAGTTCTTC; CDR3: CASRDRGPNEQFF; V: TRBV4-2; J: TRBJ2-1; size: -; D: TRBD1
DNA: TGTGCCAGCACTTTACCCCCTCGGGGTTTGCGCAATCAGCCCCAGCATTTT; CDR3: CASTLPPRGLRNQPQHF; V: TRBV28; J: TRBJ1-5; size: -; D: -
DNA: TGCGCCAGCAGCTTTACTAGTCGGTACCAAGAGACCCAGTACTTC; CDR3: CASSFTSRYQETQYF; V: TRBV5-1; J: TRBJ2-5; size: -; D: -
DNA: TGTGCCAGCAGCCGACAGGGACCGGTTAGCACAGATACGCAGTATTTT; CDR3: CASSRQGPVSTDTQYF; V: TRBV7-9; J: TRBJ2-3; size: few; D: TRBD1
DNA: TGCGCCAGCAGCCAAGCATCGGGGTATGAGCAGTTCTTC; CDR3: CASSQASGYEQFF; V: TRBV4-1; J: TRBJ2-1; size: -; D: -
DNA: TGTGCCAGCAGCTTAGATTCCCGACGGACGGCTGGAGATGGCTACACCTTC; CDR3: CASSLDSRRTAGDGYTF; V: TRBV7-2; J: TRBJ1-2; size: -; D: -
DNA: TGCAGTGCTAGAGGCGGGGGCAAGATTTATGAGCAGTTCTTC; CDR3: CSARGGGKIYEQFF; V: TRBV20-1; J: TRBJ2-1; size: few; D: -
DNA: TGTAGCGTGAGGGCAGGGGCCGAGCAGTACTTC; CDR3: CSVRAGAEQYF; V: TRBV29-1; J: TRBJ2-7; size: -; D: -
DNA: TGCAGTGCCGAGGGGGACTGGTCGCCGGAGACCCAGTACTTC; CDR3: CSAEGDWSPETQYF; V: TRBV20-1; J: TRBJ2-5; size: few; D: -
DNA: TGTGCCAGCAGCAGCGGGAGGGCTAGTGAGACCCAGTACTTC; CDR3: CASSSGRASETQYF; V: TRBV7-8; J: TRBJ2-5; size: -; D: TRBD2
DNA: TGCAGTGCTAGCGTTTTGCGAGCGGGGAAAGATACGCAGTATTTT; CDR3: CSASVLRAGKDTQYF; V: TRBV20-1; J: TRBJ2-3; size: -; D: TRBD2
DNA: TGTGCCAGCAGTCGGACTACTACCCACGAGCAGTACTTC; CDR3: CASSRTTTHEQYF; V: TRBV12-3/TRBV12-4; J: TRBJ2-7; size: -; D: -
DNA: TGTGCCAGCAGTTTCTCGGCGTTGGGAAACAATGAGCAGTTCTTC; CDR3: CASSFSALGNNEQFF; V: TRBV28; J: TRBJ2-1; size: once; D: -
DNA: TGCGCCAGCAGCTCGCCCAGGCCCGCTTCGAGTTACAATGAGCAGTTCTTC; CDR3: CASSSPRPASSYNEQFF; V: TRBV5-1; J: TRBJ2-1; size: few; D: -
DNA: TGCAGCGTTGTTTGGCGGGTGCTCTCTGGGGCCAACGTCCTGACTTTC; CDR3: CSVVWRVLSGANVLTF; V: TRBV29-1; J: TRBJ2-6; size: -; D: -
DNA: TGCGCCAGCAGCTGGACAGGGAAGGGGGCTGAAGCTTTCTTT; CDR3: CASSWTGKGAEAFF; V: TRBV5-1; J: TRBJ1-1; size: -; D: TRBD1
DNA: TGTGCCGGCAGCTTAGGGCTCCTGAGCGGGAGGAGGCTTTGGAGGCAAGAGACCCAGTACTTC; CDR3: CAGSLGLLSGRRLWRQETQYF; V: TRBV11-1; J: TRBJ2-5; size: -; D: TRBD2
DNA: TGCGCCAGCAGCCCTGGACTAGCGGGAGTTCTCGGGCAGTACTTC; CDR3: CASSPGLAGVLGQYF; V: TRBV5-1; J: TRBJ2-7; size: -; D: TRBD2
DNA: TGTGCCATCAGTGATCAGGGGGCAAGCAATGAGCAGTTCTTC; CDR3: CAISDQGASNEQFF; V: TRBV10-3; J: TRBJ2-1; size: -; D: TRBD1
DNA: TGTGCCAGCCGGGACAGTGAAAGGGGTTGGAAATCCGAAAAACTGTTTTTT; CDR3: CASRDSERGWKSEKLFF; V: TRBV6-1; J: TRBJ1-4; size: -; D: TRBD1